These T cell receptor beta chains were read from a single sample in a study of blood T cell repertoires in COVID-19. Clones were read by immunoSEQ multiplex PCR, and TCRdb kept only the in-frame ones, dropping some. Among 150,000 to 200,000 clones listed, 80% to 85% were seen once. Source material: peripheral blood. Receptor source: a woman between 25 and 40 years old with acute or convalescent COVID-19. The CDR3 runs from the conserved cysteine through the conserved F or W. The D gene is left open where the match is weak. The listing skips clone size in some rows; elsewhere it reads once, few, many or a size class.

d_gene	j_gene	v_gene	abundance	CDR3nt	CDR3aa
TRBD1	TRBJ2-4	TRBV6-2/TRBV6-3	.	TGTGCCACCAGCAGTATCAGCGGGACAGGGTCGCACATTCAGTACTTC	CATSSISGTGSHIQYF
TRBD1	TRBJ1-3	TRBV6-6	.	TGTGCCAGCAGCGATGGACAGGGGGCTGGAAACACCATATATTTT	CASSDGQGAGNTIYF
.	TRBJ2-7	TRBV19	.	TGTGCCAGTAGTATGGAGGGGTTGGGACTCTACGAGCAGTACTTC	CASSMEGLGLYEQYF
.	TRBJ1-5	TRBV28	.	TGTGCCAGCACCAATCGTCAGGGTCAGCCCCAGCATTTT	CASTNRQGQPQHF
.	TRBJ2-1	TRBV6-2/TRBV6-3	.	TGTGCCAGCAGTTACGGACAAGCCTACAATGAGCAGTTCTTC	CASSYGQAYNEQFF
TRBD2	TRBJ2-7	TRBV4-2	.	TGTGCCAGCAGCCAAGATCAATTACCGTCTAGCGGGGGTCGCTCCTACGAGCAGTACTTC	CASSQDQLPSSGGRSYEQYF
.	TRBJ1-1	TRBV2	few	TGTGCCAGCACCATACTGCGGGCTGAAGCTTTCTTT	CASTILRAEAFF
.	TRBJ1-4	TRBV29-1	few	TGCAGCGTATCAGGACAGACCCCTAATGAAAAACTGTTTTTT	CSVSGQTPNEKLFF
TRBD1	TRBJ1-4	TRBV10-2	.	TGCGCCAGCAGTGAGTCGGGGACAGGGGAAGAAAAACTGTTTTTT	CASSESGTGEEKLFF
.	TRBJ1-1	TRBV27	.	TGTGCCAGCAGTTTATGGGGGGAGTCGGTTGAAGCTTTCTTT	CASSLWGESVEAFF
TRBD2	TRBJ2-1	TRBV2	few	TGTGCCAGCAGGAGGGGACTAGCGGCTTACAATGAGCAGTTCTTC	CASRRGLAAYNEQFF
TRBD1	TRBJ1-2	TRBV27	.	TGTGCCAGCAGTTTATCCCCCCGGGACAGGGGAGATGGCTACACCTTC	CASSLSPRDRGDGYTF
.	TRBJ2-2	TRBV30	.	TGTGCCTGGCCACTCGAGTCCGGGGAGCTGTTTTTT	CAWPLESGELFF
TRBD1	TRBJ1-1	TRBV19	.	TGTGCCAGTAACAGGGACAGGGGCACTGAAGCTTTCTTT	CASNRDRGTEAFF
TRBD1	TRBJ2-2	TRBV5-6	.	TGTGCCAGCAGCTTGTTAGGGGGCCCGAACACCGGGGAGCTGTTTTTT	CASSLLGGPNTGELFF
TRBD1	TRBJ2-5	TRBV4-3	.	TGCGCCAGCAGTTCCGGGACAGGGGTCTTAGAGACCCAGTACTTC	CASSSGTGVLETQYF